The clone carrying this T cell receptor (beta chain) was detected ten times or more. What it binds is not known. Via MiXCR, TCRdb re-called the 5' RACE reads, giving one row per CDR3 protein. The sample lists 230,000 or so distinct CDR3 sequences; about 8.3% were seen once. This sample is part of a study of identical twins. Findings and caveats of the study: With monozygotic twins, out-of-frame TCR alpha sharing exceeded what models estimated. Among beta out-of-frame sequences, excess sharing between twins appeared weaker.

The CDR3 covers 12 residues. V was cut by 7 bases and J by 2 bases, with 12 bases left in between. The germline gives CDR1 SQVTM, CDR2 ANQGSEA. These sequences were also reported in another study, on yellow fever vaccine responses in identical twins.

Sequenced material: CD8+ T cells sorted from blood. The V call is TRBV29-1, the J call TRBJ2-7; D possibly corresponds to TRBD2 (5 bases). This clonotype originated in a woman between 18 and 29 years old in good health. CDR3 sequence: CSGREEPYEQYF. CDR3 bases: TGCAGCGGCCGGGAAGAGCCCTACGAGCAGTACTTC.